This T cell receptor beta chain appears in the sequencing data of a study of cytomegalovirus exposure and HLA in healthy donors (dated by TCRdb to the late 2010s). Regarding the study in general: A later analysis indicated that the 90 to 150 validation repertoires were generated on the platform also employed for the roughly 730 repertoires of the first cohort. To predict cytomegalovirus infection status, the study combined high-throughput TCR immunosequencing, statistical association of individual TCRs with disease status, and machine learning. Besides the first cohort of 500 to 700 subjects, a separate validation cohort made up of over 95 different subjects was used. The study aimed to test whether signatures of past pathogen exposure could be identified by cataloging public T cell receptors.

The library was prepared using the immunoSEQ multiplex PCR assay. Per the original workflow: A statistical classification framework was built for diagnosing cytomegalovirus status from the catalog of TCR beta chain sequences. TCRdb mirrors the immuneACCESS table, restricted to in-frame sequences. Some clones are absent from its copies; in checked studies, under half trace to an unresolved V gene, and the reason for the others is unknown. The D gene and trimming were derived from the DNA, and the V and J assignments and clone size from that table. In all, the sample holds a few hundred thousand clones, and roughly 90% of those were seen once. The ten biggest clones cover around 12% of the sample. Notes on this clone: Its antigen has not been determined. Within one base of it there is no much larger clone, and no base qualities were kept.

V is pared back by 0 bases and J by 3 bases, with 13 bases lying between the germline termini. From its cysteine to its phenylalanine, the CDR3 spans 15 amino acids. Only CDR3 DNA is held: 45 bases, read in frame from base 1. The germline V gene sets CDR1 to SGDLS and CDR2 to YYNGEE. The donors belonged to the validation cohort of around 110 subjects, which was separate from the roughly 700-subject first cohort. Overall study results and their limits: Subsequent analysis determined that TCRs grouped into clusters in the first cohort also showed a tendency toward co-occurrence across the roughly 120 validation repertoires, and about 94% of cluster scores exceeded 0. While some public TCRs were present in many individuals, most TCR sequences turned up only very rarely across donors. In both the original and validation cohorts, the classifier was reported to diagnose cytomegalovirus status with high specificity and sensitivity. A few of the identified cytomegalovirus-associated TCR beta chains were confirmed in vitro to be specific for cytomegalovirus antigens. A total of fewer than 200 TCR beta chains were listed by the study as associated with cytomegalovirus. The validation cohort had no HLA typing available for a later analysis, so co-occurrence within that cohort was assessed over all 130 or so repertoires. It was suggested by the authors that the approach could potentially be generalized to other disease states and immunological phenotypes.

Material: PBMCs. The chain joins TRBV9 to TRBJ2-7, with the D gene call left open. The receptor was derived from a young man in good health and CMV-seropositive. The CDR3 region has the sequence CASSVGPGLIYEQYF. The sequenced DNA: TGTGCCAGCAGCGTAGGACCGGGTCTTATCTACGAGCAGTACTTC.